Shown below are 25 T cell receptor beta chains from a single sample sequenced in a study of identifying expanded T cells in peripheral blood. Clones were sequenced by immunoSEQ multiplex PCR, and TCRdb holds only the in-frame ones, with some missing. Of 70,000 to 100,000 clones listed, approximately 90% are singletons. Sequenced material: blood. The receptors originated from a person aged 18 to 75 in good health.

The rearrangement uses TRBV28 and TRBJ1-5, with a possible D match to TRBD1 (5 bases). CDR3 size: 15 residues. Germline V gives CDR1 MDHEN, CDR2 SYDVKM. Trimming took 3 bases from V and 4 from J, leaving 13 bases between them. The CDR3 DNA reads TGTGCCAGCAGTTTTGTGGGAAAGGGGAATCAGCCCCAGCATTTT. Translating gives CASSFVGKGNQPQHF. The full variable domain, completed using reference TRBV28 and TRBJ1-5, is DVKVTQSSRYLVKRTGEKVFLECVQDMDHENMFWYRQDPGLGLRLIYFSYDVKMKEKGDIPEGYSVSREKKERFSLILESASTNQTSMYLCASSFVGKGNQPQHFGDGTRLSIL.

The rearrangement joins TRBV27 to TRBJ2-2; TRBD2 agrees at 12 bases. V trimming: 5 bases; J trimming: 2 bases; junction bases outside the gene matches: 6. Germline loops: CDR1 MNHEY, CDR2 SMNVEV (reference sequence). This CDR3 is 17 amino acids long. The CDR3 bases are TGTGCCAGCAGTCCCGGACTAGCGGGGCCTAACACCGGGGAGCTGTTTTTT. This translates into CASSPGLAGPNTGELFF.

The chain has TRBV7-9 and TRBJ2-7; no clear D. The germline V gene encodes CDR1 SEHNR and CDR2 FQNEAQ (reference sequence). V was trimmed by 5 bases and J by 7 bases, leaving 18 bases between them. The CDR3 spans 14 residues. The CDR3 is CASSHGLGAREQYF. In DNA, the CDR3 is TGTGCCAGCAGCCACGGTTTAGGAGCTCGGGAGCAGTACTTC.

The J gene is TRBJ2-3, the V gene TRBV6-1; D may be TRBD1 or TRBD2 (6 bases each). Germline values: CDR1 MNHNS, CDR2 SASEGT. This CDR3 is built from 15 residues. V was trimmed by 0 bases and J by 9 bases, leaving 16 bases between them. The chain's CDR3 is CASSEAGTRLGTQYF. The CDR3 nucleotides read TGTGCCAGCAGTGAAGCGGGGACACGACTAGGAACGCAGTATTTT.

J is TRBJ1-1 and V is TRBV6-5; 7 positions agree with TRBD1. Germline assignment: CDR1 MNHEY and CDR2 SVGAGI. With 4 bases clipped from V and 5 bases from J, the junction kept 7 bases outside the gene matches. The CDR3 has 14 amino acids. CDR3 amino acids: CASSLQGFQTEAFF. CDR3 DNA: TGTGCCAGCAGTTTACAGGGGTTTCAGACTGAAGCTTTCTTT.

The table lists this clone with a few counts. The chain has TRBV25-1 and TRBJ2-7; unclear D gene. CDR3 size: 12 residues. The V gene lost 5 bases and the J gene lost 0 bases, with 5 bases spanning the gap. CDR1 and CDR2 from the germline V gene are MGHDK and SYGVNS. CDR3 nucleotides: TGTGCCAGCAGTTGGAGCTCCTACGAGCAGTACTTC. It encodes CASSWSSYEQYF.

The chain has TRBV5-4 and TRBJ2-1; TRBD1 aligns across 10 bases. The germline CDR1 and CDR2 sequences are SGHNT and YYREEE (reference sequence). The V and J ends lost 2 bases and 3 bases, in that order; junction bases with no gene match: 14. CDR3 length: 19 amino acids. The CDR3 sequence: CASSLSGTGDYSYYNEQFF. The CDR3 DNA reads as TGTGCCAGCAGCTTATCCGGGACAGGGGATTACTCATACTACAATGAGCAGTTCTTC. The variable domain in full, with the rest retrieved from reference TRBV5-4 and TRBJ2-1, is ETGVTQSPTHLIKTRGQQVTLRCSSQSGHNTVSWYQQALGQGPQFIFQYYREEENGRGNFPPRFSGLQFPNYSSELNVNALELDDSALYLCASSLSGTGDYSYYNEQFFGPGTRLTVL.

The chain links TRBV5-6 to TRBJ2-1, with 7 bases matching TRBD1. The V and J ends lost 4 bases and 1 base, in that order; junction bases with no gene match: 5. Germline V gives CDR1 SGHDT, CDR2 YYEEEE. CDR3 length: 15 amino acids. In DNA form, the CDR3 reads TGTGCCAGCAGCGTGGGACAGCAATCCTACAATGAGCAGTTCTTC. It encodes CASSVGQQSYNEQFF.

The CDR3 nucleotides read TGTGCCTGGAGCTCCAGGGTAGACTACGAGCAGTACTTC. It codes for CAWSSRVDYEQYF. The chain uses TRBV30 and TRBJ2-7, with D tentatively TRBD1 (5 bases). Deletions cut 3 bases from V and 3 bases from J, with 12 bases between. This CDR3 has 13 amino acids. From germline, CDR1 is GTSNPN and CDR2 SVGIG (reference sequence).

This chain connects TRBV4-3 to TRBJ2-3; 10 bases are shared with TRBD2. CDR3 size: 15 residues. Trimming removed 0 bases from V and 7 bases from J; junction bases left unmatched: 4. The germline gives CDR1 LGHNA, CDR2 YSLEER. In nucleotides, the CDR3 is TGCGCCAGCAGCCAAGAGGCTAGCGGGGGTTATACGCAGTATTTT. Protein: CASSQEASGGYTQYF.

CDR3 residues: CASVPGFLSWETQYF. CDR3 sequence (DNA): TGTGCCAGCGTCCCCGGGTTCCTCTCTTGGGAGACCCAGTACTTC. This chain connects TRBV6-1 to TRBJ2-5; D is uncertain. CDR3 size: 15 residues. CDR1 and CDR2 (germline): MNHNS, SASEGT. Trimming took 8 bases from V and 5 from J, leaving 21 bases between them.

This clone was counted between two and nine times. J is TRBJ2-5 and V is TRBV28, with 7 bases fitting TRBD1. Losses at the gene ends were 5 bases for V and 4 bases for J; bases not matched to a gene: 16. The V gene's germline CDR1 is MDHEN and CDR2 SYDVKM. The CDR3 contains 17 residues. The CDR3 coding sequence is TGTGCCAGCAGTCCCCCGTTTGAGGGGGCCAGAGGAGAGACCCAGTACTTC. Its protein is CASSPPFEGARGETQYF.

V and J are TRBV2 and TRBJ1-5; D is possibly TRBD1 (6 bases). Trimming took 6 bases from V and 7 from J, leaving 19 bases between them. There are 15 residues in the CDR3. CDR1 is SNHLY and CDR2 is FYNNEI in the germline V gene. DNA of the CDR3: TGTGCCAGCAGGGTCGCGGGGGCGCGGGAGCAGCCCCAGCATTTT. It yields the protein CASRVAGAREQPQHF.

In its sample, this clone was seen a few times. The chain uses TRBV18 and TRBJ1-5; D remains ambiguous. Between the trimmed V and J ends, which lost 2 bases and 5 bases, there was a span of 7 bases. The length of the CDR3 is 13 residues. CDR1 is KGHSH and CDR2 is LQKENI in the germline V gene. CDR3 sequence: CASSPGNDQPQHF. The DNA for the CDR3 is TGTGCCAGCTCACCAGGAAACGATCAGCCCCAGCATTTT.

The rearrangement uses TRBV5-4 and TRBJ2-5; 7 bases are a match to TRBD1. The CDR3 is 15 residues long. Germline V gene data show CDR1 as SGHNT and CDR2 as YYREEE (reference sequence). V dropped 5 bases and J dropped 0; count of bases not matched to a gene: 7. The CDR3 reads CASRELTGDQETQYF. In DNA, the CDR3 is TGTGCCAGCAGGGAGTTAACAGGGGACCAAGAGACCCAGTACTTC.

The chain employs TRBV7-2 and TRBJ1-6; no clear D gene. V was clipped by 0 bases and J by 0 bases, with 15 bases between them. Germline V CDR1 and CDR2: SGHTA, FQGNSA. CDR3 size: 19 residues. The CDR3 reads CASSLAPPGSSSYNSPLHF. CDR3 bases: TGTGCCAGCAGCTTAGCGCCCCCAGGTTCTAGCTCCTATAATTCACCCCTCCACTTT.

The V and J genes are TRBV2 and TRBJ2-3, with D possibly matching TRBD2 (6 bases). Trimming cost V 7 bases and J 3 bases, with 17 bases left between them. CDR3 length: 15 residues. Germline loops: CDR1 SNHLY, CDR2 FYNNEI. The DNA for the CDR3 is TGTGCCAGCACCCCTTGGAGCGGGTTAACAGATACGCAGTATTTT. Encoded protein: CASTPWSGLTDTQYF.

The V gene is TRBV5-1, the J gene TRBJ2-5; possible D gene TRBD2, 6 bases. Trimming pared 2 bases from V and 2 bases from J, leaving 16 bases between. The CDR3 covers 16 residues. Germline V lookup: CDR1 SGHRS, CDR2 YFSETQ. The CDR3: CASSFYSGVGQETQYF. The CDR3 DNA reads as TGCGCCAGCAGCTTTTATAGCGGAGTAGGGCAAGAGACCCAGTACTTC.

The chain is built from TRBV7-6 and TRBJ1-1, with D perhaps matching TRBD1 (6 bases). Trimming left V 0 bases short and J 4 bases short, with 15 bases between. The CDR3 length is 16 residues. The germline V gene encodes CDR1 SGHVS and CDR2 FNYEAQ. The CDR3 loop is CASSLAGGAGITEAFF. The CDR3 DNA reads as TGTGCCAGCAGCTTAGCGGGGGGCGCGGGGATCACTGAAGCTTTCTTT.

This chain links TRBV11-1 with TRBJ2-5; D ambiguous. CDR1 is SGHAT and CDR2 is FQDESV in the germline V gene (reference sequence). The CDR3 has 14 residues. V was trimmed by 5 bases and J by 1 base, leaving 11 bases between them. In nucleotides, the CDR3 is TGTGCCAGCAGCCTAGGATGGACCCAAGAGACCCAGTACTTC. Amino acids: CASSLGWTQETQYF.

DNA for the CDR3: TGTGCCAGCAGCTTAAGTGGCGGGGGGGCTTACGAGCAGTACTTC. As protein: CASSLSGGGAYEQYF. The gene calls are TRBV7-2 and TRBJ2-7; 9 positions agree with TRBD2. The CDR3 is 15 residues long. Germline V gene lookup returns CDR1 SGHTA and CDR2 FQGNSA. V lost 2 bases, J lost 4 bases, and 6 bases stayed unmatched.

The rearrangement joins TRBV29-1 to TRBJ2-5, with D tentatively TRBD1 (5 bases). V lost 2 bases, J lost 1 base, and 20 bases lay in between. This CDR3 is built from 17 residues. In germline, CDR1 is SQVTM, CDR2 ANQGSEA. CDR3 nucleotide sequence: TGCAGCGTTGAACGTAGGGGAAGGGCAGGGCTCCAAGAGACCCAGTACTTC. Protein product: CSVERRGRAGLQETQYF.

About this clone: This likely stems from a read error, as it lies one base from a far larger clone. In the same sample, other DNA sequences code for this CDR3. The chain is built from TRBV6-1 and TRBJ2-2; no reliable D call. The CDR3 consists of 17 residues. Trimming took 3 bases from V and 0 from J, leaving 14 bases between them. Germline lookup yields CDR1 MNHNS and CDR2 SASEGT. CDR3 coding DNA: TGTGCCAGCAGTGAGCTTGCACAGCCCCCGAACACCGGGGAGCTGTTTTTT. Protein sequence: CASSELAQPPNTGELFF.

The chain recombines TRBV6-5 with TRBJ2-1; 7 bases are a match to TRBD1. The CDR3 spans 13 residues. Germline CDR1 and CDR2: MNHEY and SVGAGI. V gave up 8 bases and J gave up 3 bases; unmatched junction bases: 4. The CDR3 is CASGDRVYNEQFF. DNA of the CDR3: TGTGCCAGCGGAGACAGGGTCTACAATGAGCAGTTCTTC.

This clone was seen just once. This chain connects TRBV28 to TRBJ1-2; 8 nucleotides align to TRBD1. V lost 2 bases to trimming and J lost 6 bases; unmatched junction nucleotides: 8. CDR1 MDHEN and CDR2 SYDVKM come from the germline V gene. The CDR3 covers 15 residues. The DNA of the CDR3 is TGTGCCAGCAGTTTAGGCGGACAGGGCGGGGATGGCTACACCTTC. Its protein is CASSLGGQGGDGYTF.